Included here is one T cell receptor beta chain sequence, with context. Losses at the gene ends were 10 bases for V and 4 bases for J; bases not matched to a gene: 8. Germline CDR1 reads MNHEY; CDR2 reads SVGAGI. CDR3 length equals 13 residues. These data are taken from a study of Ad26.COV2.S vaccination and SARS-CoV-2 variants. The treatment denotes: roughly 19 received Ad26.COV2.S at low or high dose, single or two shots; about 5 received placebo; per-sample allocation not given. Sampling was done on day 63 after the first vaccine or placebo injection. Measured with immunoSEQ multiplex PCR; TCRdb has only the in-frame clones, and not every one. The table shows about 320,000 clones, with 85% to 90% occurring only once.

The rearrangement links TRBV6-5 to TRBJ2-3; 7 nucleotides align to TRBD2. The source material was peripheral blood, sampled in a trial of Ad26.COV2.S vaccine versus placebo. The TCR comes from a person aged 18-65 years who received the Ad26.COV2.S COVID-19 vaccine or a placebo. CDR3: CAMRVGGADTQYF. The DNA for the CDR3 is TGTGCCATGCGGGTGGGAGGGGCAGATACGCAGTATTTT.